The 27 T cell receptor beta chains in this list originate from one sample, sequenced in a study of identical twins. TCRdb recomputed calls from the 5' RACE reads with MiXCR, one row per CDR3 protein. The sample has some 790,000 distinct CDR3 sequences; 15% to 20% are singletons. Separately, the same data were catalogued under a study of T cells expressing NK-cell markers.

Sequenced material: PBMCs. All receptors derive from a young woman in good health.

This clonotype was detected many times. J is TRBJ2-2 and V is TRBV6-1, with TRBD1 matching over 7 bases. The germline V gene has CDR1 MNHNS and CDR2 SASEGT. The ends lost 6 bases at V and 5 bases at J; junction bases unmatched: 12. The CDR3 consists of 16 residues. Here the CDR3 reads CASSADRARGTGELFF. CDR3 bases: TGTGCCAGCAGCGCCGACAGGGCGCGAGGGACCGGGGAGCTGTTTTTT.

This clonotype has a handful of counts. This chain uses TRBV7-2 with TRBJ2-7; D is ambiguous. The CDR3 consists of 14 residues. V lost 4 bases and J 4 bases, leaving 14 bases between the germline ends. Per germline, CDR1 SGHTA and CDR2 FQGNSA. CDR3 bases: TGTGCCAGCAGCTCGAGATCCCTCGCTTACGAGCAGTACTTC. This sequence encodes CASSSRSLAYEQYF.

This clonotype has a handful of counts. This chain links TRBV6-2 or TRBV6-3 with TRBJ2-1, with D possibly being TRBD2 (5 bases). The V end was cut by 1 base, the J end by 9 bases, with 13 bases between. The CDR3 sequence is 14 residues long. Germline V gene sequence: CDR1 MNHEY, CDR2 SVGEGT. CDR3 nucleotide sequence: TGTGCCAGCAGTTACTTTCCTAGCACGCCTGAGCAGTTCTTC. It yields the protein CASSYFPSTPEQFF.

This clonotype was picked up a small number of times. The gene calls are TRBV7-2 and TRBJ2-6, with 8 positions matching TRBD1. Germline assignment: CDR1 SGHTA and CDR2 FQGNSA. The CDR3 runs 17 residues. Trimming cost V 0 bases and J 1 base; bases outside gene matches: 2. The CDR3 protein is CASSLAYRGSGANVLTF. As DNA, the CDR3 is TGTGCCAGCAGCTTAGCGTACAGGGGGTCTGGGGCCAACGTCCTGACTTTC.

The chain joins TRBV12-3 or TRBV12-4 to TRBJ2-1; 14 bases map to TRBD2. This CDR3 has 18 residues. V lost 5 bases, J lost 0 bases, and 6 bases stayed unmatched. Here the CDR3 reads CASSPGTSGGPSYNEQFF. The CDR3 nucleotides read TGTGCCAGCAGTCCCGGGACTAGCGGGGGTCCCTCCTACAATGAGCAGTTCTTC.

The genes are TRBV12-3 or TRBV12-4 and TRBJ1-3; D remains ambiguous. This CDR3 region has 12 residues. The V end lost 6 bases, the J end lost 4 bases, and 7 bases lay between the germline ends. The chain's CDR3 is CASRGWGNTIYF. The DNA of the CDR3 is TGTGCCAGCAGAGGTTGGGGAAACACCATATATTTT.

This clonotype has a handful of counts. The chain combines TRBV25-1 with TRBJ1-2; TRBD1 agrees at 8 bases. The junction had 5 bases not matched to a gene; V was cut back by 7 bases and J by 4 bases. The CDR3 covers 13 residues. Germline CDR1 MGHDK, CDR2 SYGVNS. CDR3 loop: CASTAQGGYGYTF. CDR3 coding DNA: TGTGCCAGCACCGCACAGGGGGGCTATGGCTACACCTTC.

This clonotype occurred many times. The chain has TRBV20-1 and TRBJ2-7; D ambiguous. CDR1 DFQATT and CDR2 SNEGSKA come from the germline V gene (reference sequence). The CDR3 is 12 amino acids. Trimming took 5 bases from V and 5 from J, leaving 13 bases between them. Written as DNA, the CDR3 is TGCAGTGCTTCCCATGGACCTAACGAGCAGTACTTC. Protein: CSASHGPNEQYF.

This clonotype was detected a few times. The chain carries TRBV12-3 or TRBV12-4 and TRBJ1-2, with D perhaps TRBD1 (6 bases). With 3 bases removed from V and 11 bases from J, the gap between germline ends came to 10 bases. This CDR3 spans 11 amino acids. The DNA of the CDR3 is TGTGCCAGCAGTTTCGGACAGCTTTACACCTTC. Its protein is CASSFGQLYTF.

This sequence joins TRBV7-6 and TRBJ2-3; 8 bases align to TRBD2. V lost 5 bases to trimming and J lost 5 bases; unmatched junction nucleotides: 12. Germline CDR1 is SGHVS and CDR2 is FNYEAQ. This CDR3 comprises 16 residues. CDR3 residues: CASSQPGGGVRDTQYF. The CDR3 nucleotides are TGTGCCAGCAGCCAGCCCGGGGGGGGCGTCAGAGATACGCAGTATTTT.

The chain links TRBV5-1 to TRBJ2-6, with D unresolved. The CDR3 is 16 amino acids. Germline values: CDR1 SGHRS, CDR2 YFSETQ. The V end lost 4 bases, the J end lost 3 bases, and 14 bases lay between the germline ends. CDR3 protein: CASSPGLPRGANVLTF. CDR3 in DNA: TGCGCCAGCAGCCCCGGGCTCCCGCGTGGGGCCAACGTCCTGACTTTC.

There are a few counts of this clonotype. The chain couples TRBV11-2 to TRBJ2-3, with 12 bases fitting TRBD2. Germline V gene data show CDR1 as SGHAT and CDR2 as FQNNGV. With 5 bases clipped from V and 2 bases from J, the junction kept 8 bases outside the gene matches. The CDR3 length is 17 residues. The CDR3 region is CASSPGLAGFLTDTQYF. CDR3 coding DNA: TGTGCCAGCAGCCCTGGACTAGCGGGGTTTCTCACAGATACGCAGTATTTT.

This clonotype was seen only a few times. This sequence joins TRBV9 and TRBJ2-1; weak D call: TRBD1 (6 bases). V was pared by 2 bases and J by 9 bases, with 12 bases between. This CDR3 contains 13 residues. In germline, CDR1 is SGDLS, CDR2 YYNGEE. The CDR3 spells CASSVYRATEQFF. As DNA, the CDR3 is TGTGCCAGCAGCGTGTACAGGGCTACTGAGCAGTTCTTC.

The sample holds a few counts of this clonotype. The V call is TRBV20-1, the J call TRBJ2-3; D unresolved. Germline CDR1 is DFQATT and CDR2 is SNEGSKA (reference sequence). V gave up 1 base and J gave up 0 bases, with 14 bases separating them. CDR3 length: 16 amino acids. CDR3 region: CSARVGHHLSTDTQYF. The CDR3 DNA reads TGCAGTGCTAGAGTCGGGCATCACTTAAGCACAGATACGCAGTATTTT.

This clonotype was picked up a small number of times. This chain joins TRBV29-1 and TRBJ2-7; TRBD1 matches 7 bases. This CDR3 is 13 amino acids long. Germline CDR1 and CDR2: SQVTM and ANQGSEA. V shed 4 bases, J shed 7 bases, and the junction held 10 bases outside the gene matches. The CDR3 here is CSVAEGTVLEQYF. For the CDR3, the DNA is TGCAGCGTTGCCGAGGGGACAGTTTTGGAGCAGTACTTC.

This clonotype has more than one count but fewer than ten. The rearrangement links TRBV24-1 to TRBJ2-3; either TRBD1 or TRBD2 may fit D (5 bases each). Trimming left V 5 bases short and J 1 base short, with 12 bases between. Germline CDR1 KGHDR, CDR2 SFDVKD. The CDR3 is 15 residues long. The CDR3 reads CATSVGESGTDTQYF. CDR3 nucleotide sequence: TGTGCCACCAGTGTGGGGGAGAGCGGCACAGATACGCAGTATTTT.

A few counts support this clonotype. The chain has TRBV2 and TRBJ2-1; unclear D gene. The germline gives CDR1 SNHLY, CDR2 FYNNEI. The germline V and J ends were trimmed by 7 bases and 5 bases, with 6 bases remaining between them. The CDR3 sequence is 11 residues long. The CDR3 nucleotides read TGTGCCAGCAAGGAACACAATGAGCAGTTCTTC. It encodes CASKEHNEQFF.

The chain joins TRBV4-3 to TRBJ2-7; 10 positions match TRBD2. The CDR3 sequence is 15 residues long. Germline-derived CDR1 and CDR2 are LGHNA and YSLEER. The J segment lost 2 bases and the V segment lost 3 bases, leaving 4 bases of the junction unmatched. The CDR3 sequence: CASSHGLAEAYEQYF. The CDR3 DNA sequence: TGCGCCAGCAGCCATGGACTAGCGGAGGCCTACGAGCAGTACTTC.

This clonotype was picked up a small number of times. The J gene is TRBJ2-5, the V gene TRBV20-1; 7 bases agree with TRBD1. Germline V gene lookup returns CDR1 DFQATT and CDR2 SNEGSKA (reference sequence). The CDR3 is 13 residues long. Losses at the gene ends were 6 bases for V and 2 bases for J; bases not matched to a gene: 6. CDR3 nucleotide sequence: TGCAGTGCCTTGTCGACAGGGCAAGAGACCCAGTACTTC. This encodes CSALSTGQETQYF.

The chain has TRBV6-6 and TRBJ2-7; D call uncertain. V gave up 3 bases and J gave up 5 bases, with 11 bases separating them. The CDR3 runs to 13 residues. Germline CDR1 reads MNHNY; CDR2 reads SVGAGI (reference sequence). CDR3 in DNA: TGTGCCAGCAGTTATCTCTCGGTCGACGAGCAGTACTTC. This gives the protein CASSYLSVDEQYF.

The gene calls are TRBV5-1 and TRBJ2-3; TRBD2 agrees at 7 bases. Germline V gene data show CDR1 as SGHRS and CDR2 as YFSETQ. This CDR3 region has 14 residues. V was pared by 4 bases and J by 4 bases, with 6 bases of the junction left unmatched. The CDR3 DNA reads TGCGCCAGCAGCCGCAGACTAGCAGCAGATACGCAGTATTTT. Protein sequence: CASSRRLAADTQYF.

This clonotype has only a few counts. The rearrangement links TRBV25-1 to TRBJ2-7; D unresolved. The CDR3 is made up of 12 amino acids. Between the trimmed V and J ends, which lost 3 bases and 9 bases, there was a span of 12 bases. Germline values: CDR1 MGHDK, CDR2 SYGVNS. The CDR3 reads CASSDFFSAQYF. In DNA, the CDR3 is TGTGCCAGCAGTGATTTTTTCTCCGCGCAGTACTTC.

This clonotype showed up just a few times. This chain uses TRBV6-1 with TRBJ1-1, with D perhaps TRBD1 (5 bases). Trimming took off 6 bases at V and 6 bases at J, with 20 bases between the two ends. Germline values: CDR1 MNHNS, CDR2 SASEGT. The CDR3 contains 15 residues. CDR3: CASSSGQVGSPEAFF. CDR3 DNA sequence: TGTGCCAGCAGCTCAGGGCAGGTGGGTTCCCCTGAAGCTTTCTTT.

This clonotype was detected only a few times. The chain has TRBV5-1 and TRBJ1-1; no definite D call. This CDR3 comprises 13 residues. V gave up 1 base and J gave up 10 bases, with 14 bases separating them. Germline V gene lookup returns CDR1 SGHRS and CDR2 YFSETQ. The CDR3 DNA is TGCGCCAGCAGCTTGATGGACGGGCCGGGAGCTTTCTTT. Encoded protein: CASSLMDGPGAFF.

The chain joins TRBV20-1 to TRBJ2-7; 8 bases are a match to TRBD1. The V segment lost 5 bases and the J segment 7 bases; nucleotides outside the gene matches: 13. The CDR3 extends over 14 amino acids. Per the germline V gene, CDR1 is DFQATT and CDR2 is SNEGSKA (reference sequence). As DNA, the CDR3 is TGCAGTGCTCGCCACTCGGGACAGGCCGGGGAGCAGTACTTC. Amino acids: CSARHSGQAGEQYF.

V usage is TRBV24-1 and J usage is TRBJ2-1, with D tentatively TRBD2 (6 bases). Germline assignment: CDR1 KGHDR and CDR2 SFDVKD. The V end lost 0 bases, the J end lost 7 bases, and 9 bases lay between the germline ends. The CDR3 spans 14 residues. The CDR3 DNA reads as TGTGCCACCAGTGATTTGGGGACTGGGAATGAGCAGTTCTTC. This gives the protein CATSDLGTGNEQFF.

This chain joins TRBV7-9 and TRBJ1-6; D gene unclear. The germline V gene has CDR1 SEHNR and CDR2 FQNEAQ (reference sequence). The CDR3 is 13 amino acids. V lost 6 bases and J 7 bases, leaving 10 bases between the germline ends. The CDR3 sequence: CASRKTGNSPLHF. The CDR3 bases are TGTGCCAGCAGGAAAACGGGAAATTCACCCCTCCACTTT.